These 27 T cell receptor beta chains were all obtained from the same sample, sequenced in a study of blood T cells in healthy people across ages. Together with a sample-barcoded 5' primer, a J-beta primer mix was included in a second PCR lasting roughly 7 to 11 cycles. TCRdb analysed the 5' RACE reads with MiXCR anew, one entry per CDR3 protein. The table shows about 970,000 distinct CDR3 sequences, with approximately 50% occurring only once. The sequencing sample was made of blood. The receptors originated from a woman aged 60-75 years in good health.

This clonotype came up a few times. The chain has TRBV4-1 and TRBJ2-3; D is tentatively TRBD1 or TRBD2 (5 bases each). Germline lookup yields CDR1 MGHRA and CDR2 YSYEKL. V was pared by 7 bases and J by 4 bases, with 15 bases between. CDR3 length: 14 residues. The CDR3 coding sequence is TGCGCCAGCAACCGACTCGGGGCATCAGATACGCAGTATTTT. This translates into CASNRLGASDTQYF.

This clonotype appeared once. This sequence joins TRBV11-2 and TRBJ2-7; TRBD1 matches 7 bases. The J call may be in error: the DNA end matches TRBJ2-1 better. Germline V gene lookup returns CDR1 SGHAT and CDR2 FQNNGV. This CDR3 comprises 14 residues. DNA for the CDR3: TGTGCCAGCAGCTTCAATACAGGGGTCAATGAGCAGTTCTTC. It encodes CASSFNTGVNEQFF.

CDR3 region: CASSTTNPLFNEQFF. The CDR3 DNA reads TGCGCCAGCAGCACCACTAACCCCCTCTTTAATGAGCAGTTCTTC. The chain uses TRBV5-1 and TRBJ2-1; D call uncertain. The CDR3 runs 15 residues. Between the trimmed V and J ends, which lost 4 bases and 7 bases, there was a span of 18 bases. Per germline, CDR1 SGHRS and CDR2 YFSETQ.

The rearrangement uses TRBV5-4 and TRBJ1-2, with D uncertain. The CDR3 has 15 amino acids. The V and J ends lost 2 bases and 2 bases respectively, with 13 bases between them. CDR1 is SGHNT and CDR2 is YYREEE in the germline V gene (reference sequence). The CDR3 DNA reads as TGTGCCAGCAGCTTAAGCGGGATGGGAAACTATGGCTACACCTTC. It yields the protein CASSLSGMGNYGYTF. The entire variable domain, with the rest obtained from reference TRBV5-4 and TRBJ1-2, is as follows: ETGVTQSPTHLIKTRGQQVTLRCSSQSGHNTVSWYQQALGQGPQFIFQYYREEENGRGNFPPRFSGLQFPNYSSELNVNALELDDSALYLCASSLSGMGNYGYTFGSGTRLTVV.

In regard to this clonotype: Given a much more abundant clone one base away, this may be a read error. The V gene is TRBV12-3 or TRBV12-4, the J gene TRBJ2-3; D remains ambiguous. The CDR3 runs 13 residues. The CDR3 spells CASTRPNRDMQYF. CDR3 in DNA: TGTGCCAGCACCCGACCGAACAGAGATATGCAGTATTTT.

The chain employs TRBV10-3 and TRBJ1-2, with D hard to call. There are 14 residues in the CDR3. V was trimmed by 7 bases and J by 8 bases, leaving 20 bases between them. Per germline, CDR1 ENHRY and CDR2 SYGVKD. CDR3 sequence (DNA): TGTGCCATCAAATCTACGCCTCTCTTCCACGGCTACACCTTC. Amino acid sequence: CAIKSTPLFHGYTF.

This clonotype appeared once. V is TRBV27 and J is TRBJ2-5, with D possibly matching TRBD1 (5 bases). V was cut by 2 bases and J by 5 bases, with 12 bases left in between. This CDR3 region has 14 residues. The germline V gene has CDR1 MNHEY and CDR2 SMNVEV (reference sequence). In DNA, the CDR3 is TGTGCCAGCAGTTTAAATGGGAAGGGGGAGACCCAGTACTTC. This gives the protein CASSLNGKGETQYF.

This clonotype occurred a few times. The chain carries TRBV7-9 and TRBJ2-5; D is unclear. The CDR3 extends over 15 amino acids. V was shortened by 3 bases and J by 0 bases, with 11 bases between the two germline ends. Germline CDR1 SEHNR, CDR2 FQNEAQ (reference sequence). The CDR3 DNA reads as TGTGCCAGCAGCTTCGGAGCAGAAAACCAAGAGACCCAGTACTTC. Translating it yields CASSFGAENQETQYF.

The gene calls are TRBV2 and TRBJ1-6; D not certain. Trimming pared 2 bases from V and 4 bases from J, leaving 12 bases between. From germline, CDR1 is SNHLY and CDR2 FYNNEI. The CDR3 covers 16 residues. Here the CDR3 reads CASSEPSGVYNSPLHF. The CDR3 DNA reads TGTGCCAGCAGTGAACCCTCAGGTGTTTATAATTCACCCCTCCACTTT. Using reference TRBV2 and TRBJ1-6 for the parts outside the CDR3, the full variable domain is EPEVTQTPSHQVTQMGQEVILRCVPISNHLYFYWYRQILGQKVEFLVSFYNNEISEKSEIFDDQFSVERPDGSNFTLKIRSTKLEDSAMYFCASSEPSGVYNSPLHFGNGTRLTVT.

The chain is built from TRBV7-9 and TRBJ1-2; D may be TRBD1 (5 bases). Trimming took 4 bases from V and 2 from J, leaving 11 bases between them. Germline values: CDR1 SEHNR, CDR2 FQNEAQ (reference sequence). The CDR3 is 14 amino acids. The CDR3, as DNA: TGTGCCAGCAGCTCCACCGAGGGGAACTATGGCTACACCTTC. This codes for CASSSTEGNYGYTF.

The CDR3 reads CAWSSGAGYGELFF. In DNA, the CDR3 is TGTGCCTGGAGCTCTGGCGCGGGATACGGGGAGCTGTTTTTT. The rearrangement links TRBV30 to TRBJ2-2; possibly TRBD2 for D (6 bases). The CDR3 spans 14 residues. CDR1 and CDR2 (germline): GTSNPN, SVGIG (reference sequence). Between the trimmed V and J ends, which lost 3 bases and 7 bases, there was a span of 15 bases.

For the CDR3, the DNA is TGTGCCAGCAGGATGGAATTTCGGAGTGGGGGCACAGATACGCAGTATTTT. Its translation: CASRMEFRSGGTDTQYF. The chain links TRBV12-3 or TRBV12-4 to TRBJ2-3, with unresolved D. V lost 6 bases and J lost 1, with 20 bases in between. This CDR3 is built from 17 residues.

V gene TRBV18 combines with J gene TRBJ1-1, with 8 positions matching TRBD1. The junction had 0 bases not matched to a gene; V was cut back by 5 bases and J by 7 bases. The CDR3 covers 11 residues. Germline V gives CDR1 KGHSH, CDR2 LQKENI. Written as DNA, the CDR3 is TGTGCCAGCTCAGGGACAGGTGAAGCTTTCTTT. Encoded protein: CASSGTGEAFF.

This clonotype was recorded a few times. This chain links TRBV7-6 with TRBJ2-1; weak D call: TRBD2 (6 bases). CDR3 length: 15 amino acids. V was trimmed by 5 bases and J by 2 bases, leaving 13 bases between them. Germline CDR1 is SGHVS and CDR2 is FNYEAQ. The CDR3 sequence is CASSPGGETYNEQFF. As DNA, the CDR3 is TGTGCCAGCAGCCCTGGCGGGGAGACCTACAATGAGCAGTTCTTC.

This chain links TRBV6-1 with TRBJ2-6; TRBD1 agrees at 7 bases. Losses at the gene ends were 1 base for V and 1 base for J; bases not matched to a gene: 10. Germline-derived CDR1 and CDR2 are MNHNS and SASEGT. This CDR3 comprises 19 residues. This chain's CDR3 is CASSEGDGTDTSGANVLTF. The CDR3 DNA reads as TGTGCCAGCAGTGAAGGAGACGGGACAGATACTTCTGGGGCCAACGTCCTGACTTTC.

The rearrangement joins TRBV7-8 to TRBJ1-6; 9 positions agree with TRBD1. Per germline, CDR1 SGHVS and CDR2 FQNEAQ. Losses at the gene ends were 5 bases for V and 10 bases for J; bases not matched to a gene: 9. The length of the CDR3 is 15 residues. CDR3: CASSAGQGTGSPLHF. The CDR3 DNA reads as TGTGCCAGCAGCGCAGGACAGGGGACCGGCTCACCCCTCCACTTT.

This clonotype was picked up a small number of times. The chain employs TRBV7-9 and TRBJ2-3, with 7 nucleotides matching TRBD1. Trimming removed 5 bases from V and 5 bases from J; junction bases left unmatched: 7. The CDR3 is made up of 14 amino acids. CDR1 and CDR2 (germline): SEHNR, FQNEAQ (reference sequence). CDR3 sequence: CASSATTGLDTQYF. CDR3 nucleotides: TGTGCCAGCAGCGCTACGACAGGGCTAGATACGCAGTATTTT.

This chain joins TRBV7-3 and TRBJ2-1; D ambiguous. The J call may be mistaken, given a closer DNA end match to TRBJ2-7. Looked up from germline, CDR1 is SGHTA and CDR2 is FQGTGA. The CDR3 is 13 amino acids. Written as DNA, the CDR3 is TGTGCCAGCAGCTCTCTGGGCTACAATGAGCAGTACTTC. Translated: CASSSLGYNEQYF.

The chain links TRBV7-9 to TRBJ2-6, with D hard to call. Between the trimmed V and J ends, which lost 3 bases and 0 bases, there was a span of 6 bases. CDR1 and CDR2 (germline): SEHNR, FQNEAQ (reference sequence). The CDR3 totals 15 residues. CDR3 coding DNA: TGTGCCAGCAGCTTCCAAGTCTCTGGGGCCAACGTCCTGACTTTC. Protein sequence: CASSFQVSGANVLTF.

The chain joins TRBV3-1 to TRBJ2-7; perhaps TRBD2 as D (6 bases). The CDR3 sequence is 14 residues long. Germline V gene data show CDR1 as LGHDT and CDR2 as YNNKEL (reference sequence). Trimming stripped 4 bases from V and 3 bases from J, with 13 bases between. CDR3 protein: CASSLRDSFYEQYF. As DNA, the CDR3 is TGTGCCAGCAGCCTCCGGGACTCCTTCTACGAGCAGTACTTC.

This chain joins TRBV28 and TRBJ2-3; D is uncertain. The V gene lost 2 bases and the J gene lost 0 bases, with 9 bases spanning the gap. The CDR3 is 15 residues long. Looked up from germline, CDR1 is MDHEN and CDR2 is SYDVKM. The CDR3 protein is CASSLLETSTDTQYF. Written as DNA, the CDR3 is TGTGCCAGCAGTTTACTTGAGACAAGCACAGATACGCAGTATTTT.

As to this clonotype: The junction differs from germline at one of its ends, possibly a read error. The rearrangement uses TRBV4-2 and TRBJ2-1; 7 nucleotides line up with TRBD1. The tail of the sequence fits TRBJ2-7 better, so the J call may be wrong. The CDR3 is 16 residues long. Germline V gene data show CDR1 as LGHNA and CDR2 as YNFKEQ. The CDR3 loop reads CAGSQSTGTAAYEQYF. CDR3 DNA: TGTGCCGGCAGCCAATCTACCGGGACAGCAGCCTACGAGCAGTACTTC.

This clonotype was detected only a few times. The chain combines TRBV27 with TRBJ2-1; 9 bases align to TRBD2. Germline loops: CDR1 MNHEY, CDR2 SMNVEV (reference sequence). Trimming took 5 bases from V and 2 from J; bases not matched to a gene: 1. This CDR3 region has 14 residues. CDR3: CASSTSGPYNEQFF. The CDR3 bases are TGTGCCAGCAGTACTAGCGGGCCCTACAATGAGCAGTTCTTC.

DNA of the CDR3: TGTGCCAGCAGTTTACTATCCCCTCCCTATGGCTACACCTTC. It specifies CASSLLSPPYGYTF. V is TRBV28 and J is TRBJ1-2, with no clear D. Germline V gene data show CDR1 as MDHEN and CDR2 as SYDVKM. V dropped 2 bases and J dropped 4 bases, with 11 bases sitting between them. This CDR3 comprises 14 residues.

A few counts support this clonotype. The CDR3, as DNA: TGTGCCACCAAGGGGGTTGGCACAGATACGCAGTATTTT. As protein: CATKGVGTDTQYF. The J gene is TRBJ2-3, the V gene TRBV6-6, with a possible D match to TRBD1 (6 bases). Germline CDR1 MNHNY, CDR2 SVGAGI (reference sequence). The CDR3 has 13 amino acids. The V end lost 10 bases, the J end lost 1 base, and 12 bases lay between the germline ends.

This clonotype was seen many times. The CDR3 DNA sequence: TGCGCCAGCAGCTTGGTTCCGGGGTTGGGAGATACGCAGTATTTT. Translating gives CASSLVPGLGDTQYF. V is TRBV5-1 and J is TRBJ2-3; TRBD2 is a possible D gene (5 bases). The V and J ends lost 0 bases and 5 bases respectively, with 13 bases between them. Germline assignment: CDR1 SGHRS and CDR2 YFSETQ. The CDR3 is 15 amino acids.

This clonotype showed up just once. This chain joins TRBV27 and TRBJ2-5; 8 bases fit TRBD1. Germline trimming cut 4 bases from V and 11 bases from J; bases unmatched to any gene: 15. The CDR3 extends over 15 amino acids. Germline assignment: CDR1 MNHEY and CDR2 SMNVEV (reference sequence). The CDR3 here is CASSSWQGASNEQYF. As DNA, the CDR3 is TGTGCCAGCAGTTCTTGGCAGGGGGCTTCCAATGAGCAGTACTTC.